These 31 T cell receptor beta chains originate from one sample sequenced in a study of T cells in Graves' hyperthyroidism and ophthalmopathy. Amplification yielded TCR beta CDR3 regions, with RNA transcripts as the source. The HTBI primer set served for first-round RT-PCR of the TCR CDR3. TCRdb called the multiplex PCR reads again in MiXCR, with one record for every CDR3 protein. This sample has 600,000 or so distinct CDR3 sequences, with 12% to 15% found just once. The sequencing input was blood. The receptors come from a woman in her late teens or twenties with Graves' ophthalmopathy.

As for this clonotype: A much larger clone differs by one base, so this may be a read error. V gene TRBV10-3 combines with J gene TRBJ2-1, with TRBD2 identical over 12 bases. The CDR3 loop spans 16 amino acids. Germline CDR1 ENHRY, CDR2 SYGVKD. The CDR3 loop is CAISGTTSGSLHEQLF. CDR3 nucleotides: TGTGCCATCAGTGGGACGACTAGCGGGAGTTTACATGAGCAGCTCTTC.

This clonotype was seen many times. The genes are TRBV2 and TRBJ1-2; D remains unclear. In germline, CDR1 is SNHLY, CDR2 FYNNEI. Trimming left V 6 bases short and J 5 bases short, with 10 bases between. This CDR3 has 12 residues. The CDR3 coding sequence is TGTGCCAGCAGAAGCCCCTCGTATGGCTACACCTTC. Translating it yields CASRSPSYGYTF.

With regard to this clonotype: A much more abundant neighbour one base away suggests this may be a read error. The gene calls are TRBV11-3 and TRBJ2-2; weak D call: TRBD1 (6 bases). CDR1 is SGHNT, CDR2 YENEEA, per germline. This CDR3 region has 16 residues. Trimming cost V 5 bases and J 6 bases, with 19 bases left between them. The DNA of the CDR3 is TGTGCCAGCAGCCAGAACAGGGTAGTCCGGTCCGGGGAGCTGTTTTTT. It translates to CASSQNRVVRSGELFF.

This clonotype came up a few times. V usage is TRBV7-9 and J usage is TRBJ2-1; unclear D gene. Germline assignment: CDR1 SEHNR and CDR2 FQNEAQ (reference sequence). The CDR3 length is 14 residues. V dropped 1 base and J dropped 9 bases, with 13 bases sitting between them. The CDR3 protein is CASSLGGLLSEQFF. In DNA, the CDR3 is TGTGCCAGCAGCTTAGGGGGTCTCCTGAGTGAGCAGTTCTTC.

Written as DNA, the CDR3 is TGTGCCAGTAGTGGGTTGAAGGGACTAGCTATCGACGAGCAGTACTTC. Its protein is CASSGLKGLAIDEQYF. This chain joins TRBV19 and TRBJ2-7; the match to TRBD2 covers 9 bases. The V gene's germline CDR1 is LNHDA and CDR2 SQIVND (reference sequence). V lost 5 bases and J lost 5; bases outside the gene matches: 13. The CDR3 contains 16 residues. The whole variable domain, remainder taken from reference TRBV19 and TRBJ2-7, is DGGITQSPKYLFRKEGQNVTLSCEQNLNHDAMYWYRQDPGQGLRLIYYSQIVNDFQKGDIAEGYSVSREKKESFPLTVTSAQKNPTAFYLCASSGLKGLAIDEQYFGPGTRLTVT.

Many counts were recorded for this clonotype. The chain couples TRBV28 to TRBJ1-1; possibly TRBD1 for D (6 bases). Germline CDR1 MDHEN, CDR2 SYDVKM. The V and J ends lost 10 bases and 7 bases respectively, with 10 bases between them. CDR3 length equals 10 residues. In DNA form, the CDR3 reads TGTGCCACTCAGGGGTATGAAGCTTTCTTT. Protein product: CATQGYEAFF.

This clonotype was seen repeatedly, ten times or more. The CDR3 spells CSASKGTETQYF. The CDR3, as DNA: TGCAGTGCTAGTAAGGGGACGGAGACCCAGTACTTC. V gene TRBV20-1 combines with J gene TRBJ2-5; either TRBD1 or TRBD2 may fit D (5 bases each). The length of the CDR3 is 12 residues. Germline CDR1 is DFQATT and CDR2 is SNEGSKA (reference sequence). V lost 3 bases to trimming and J lost 5 bases, with 10 bases between them.

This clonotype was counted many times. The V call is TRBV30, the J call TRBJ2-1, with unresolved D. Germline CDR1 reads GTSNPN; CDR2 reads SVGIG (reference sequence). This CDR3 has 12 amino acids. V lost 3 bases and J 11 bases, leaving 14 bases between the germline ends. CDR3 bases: TGTGCCTGGAGATTTCGGGCAGAGAAGCAGTTCTTC. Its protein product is CAWRFRAEKQFF.

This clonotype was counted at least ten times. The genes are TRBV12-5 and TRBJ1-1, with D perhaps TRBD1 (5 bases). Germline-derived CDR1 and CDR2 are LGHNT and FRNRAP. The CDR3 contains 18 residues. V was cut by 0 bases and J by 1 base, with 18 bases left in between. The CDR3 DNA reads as TGTGCTAGTGGTTTGGTACTGGGCAGGGAAGGGGCGAACACTGAAGCTTTCTTT. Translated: CASGLVLGREGANTEAFF. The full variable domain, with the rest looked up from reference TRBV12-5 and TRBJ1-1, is DARVTQTPRHKVTEMGQEVTMRCQPILGHNTVFWYRQTMMQGLELLAYFRNRAPLDDSGMPKDRFSAEMPDATLATLKIQPSEPRDSAVYFCASGLVLGREGANTEAFFGQGTRLTVV.

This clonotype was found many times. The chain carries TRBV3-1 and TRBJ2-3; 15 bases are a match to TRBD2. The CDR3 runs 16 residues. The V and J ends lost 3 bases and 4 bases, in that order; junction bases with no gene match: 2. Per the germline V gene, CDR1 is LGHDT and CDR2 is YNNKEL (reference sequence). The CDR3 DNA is TGTGCCAGCAGCCAGGGACTAGCGGGAGGCCCAGATACGCAGTATTTT. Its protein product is CASSQGLAGGPDTQYF.

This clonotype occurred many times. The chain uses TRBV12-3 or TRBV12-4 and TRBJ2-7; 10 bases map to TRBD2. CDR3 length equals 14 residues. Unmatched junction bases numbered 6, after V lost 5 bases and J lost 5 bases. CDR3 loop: CASSPSGRAHEQYF. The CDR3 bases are TGTGCCAGCAGTCCCAGCGGGAGGGCTCACGAGCAGTACTTC.

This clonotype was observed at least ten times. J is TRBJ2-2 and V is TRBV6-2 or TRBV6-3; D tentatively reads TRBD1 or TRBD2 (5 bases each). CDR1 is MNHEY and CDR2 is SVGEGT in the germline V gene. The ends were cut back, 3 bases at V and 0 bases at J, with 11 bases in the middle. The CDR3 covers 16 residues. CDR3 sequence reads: CASSYWQGANTGELFF. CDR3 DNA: TGTGCCAGCAGTTATTGGCAGGGAGCGAACACCGGGGAGCTGTTTTTT.

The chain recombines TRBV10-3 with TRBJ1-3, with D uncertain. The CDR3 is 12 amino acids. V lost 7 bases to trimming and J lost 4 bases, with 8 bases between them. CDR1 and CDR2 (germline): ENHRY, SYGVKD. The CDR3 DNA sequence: TGTGCCATCAAACTCTCGGGAAACACCATATATTTT. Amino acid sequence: CAIKLSGNTIYF.

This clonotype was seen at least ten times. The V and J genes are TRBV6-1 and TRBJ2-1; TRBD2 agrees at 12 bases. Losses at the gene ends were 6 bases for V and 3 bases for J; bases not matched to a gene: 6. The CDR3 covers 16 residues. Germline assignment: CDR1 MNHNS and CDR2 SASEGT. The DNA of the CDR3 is TGTGCCAGCAGAACACTAGCGGGAGGAATCTACAATGAGCAGTTCTTC. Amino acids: CASRTLAGGIYNEQFF.

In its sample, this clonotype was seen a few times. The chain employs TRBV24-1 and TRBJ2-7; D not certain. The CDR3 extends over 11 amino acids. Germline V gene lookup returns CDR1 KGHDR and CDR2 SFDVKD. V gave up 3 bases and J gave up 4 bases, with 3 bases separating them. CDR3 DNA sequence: TGTGCCACCAGTGATCGGTACGAGCAGTACTTC. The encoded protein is CATSDRYEQYF.

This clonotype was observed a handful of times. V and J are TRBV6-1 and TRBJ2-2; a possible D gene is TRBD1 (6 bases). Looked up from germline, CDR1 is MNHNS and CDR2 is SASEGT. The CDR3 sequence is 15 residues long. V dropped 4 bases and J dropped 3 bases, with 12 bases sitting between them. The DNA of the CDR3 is TGTGCCAGCAGTGGGTTCACAGGGTACACCGGGGAGCTGTTTTTT. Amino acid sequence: CASSGFTGYTGELFF.

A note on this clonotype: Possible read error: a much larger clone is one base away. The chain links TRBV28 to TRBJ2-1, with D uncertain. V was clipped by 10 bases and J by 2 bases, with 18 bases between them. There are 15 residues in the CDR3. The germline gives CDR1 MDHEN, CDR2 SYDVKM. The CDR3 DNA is TGTGCCACCTTACGGCGTGGGTTCGCCTACAATGAGCAGTTCTTC. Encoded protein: CATLRRGFAYNEQFF.

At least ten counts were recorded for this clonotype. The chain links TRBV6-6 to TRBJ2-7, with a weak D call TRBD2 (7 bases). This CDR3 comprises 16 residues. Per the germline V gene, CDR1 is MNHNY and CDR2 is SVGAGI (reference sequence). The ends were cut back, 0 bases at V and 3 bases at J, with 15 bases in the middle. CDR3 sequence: CASSYSFRGALYEQYF. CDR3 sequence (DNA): TGTGCCAGCAGTTACTCGTTCCGGGGGGCCCTCTACGAGCAGTACTTC.

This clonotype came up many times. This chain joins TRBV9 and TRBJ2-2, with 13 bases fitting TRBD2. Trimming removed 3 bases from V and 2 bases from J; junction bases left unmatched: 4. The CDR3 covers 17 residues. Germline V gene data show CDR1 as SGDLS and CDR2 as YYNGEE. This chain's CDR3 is CASSAGLAGSNTGELFF. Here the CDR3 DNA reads TGTGCCAGCAGCGCGGGACTAGCGGGATCAAACACCGGGGAGCTGTTTTTT.

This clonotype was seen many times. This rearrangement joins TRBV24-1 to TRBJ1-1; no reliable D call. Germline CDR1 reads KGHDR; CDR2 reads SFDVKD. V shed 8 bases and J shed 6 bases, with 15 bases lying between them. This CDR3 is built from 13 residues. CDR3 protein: CATKGRGHAEAFF. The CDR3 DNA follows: TGTGCCACCAAAGGTCGTGGGCACGCTGAAGCTTTCTTT.

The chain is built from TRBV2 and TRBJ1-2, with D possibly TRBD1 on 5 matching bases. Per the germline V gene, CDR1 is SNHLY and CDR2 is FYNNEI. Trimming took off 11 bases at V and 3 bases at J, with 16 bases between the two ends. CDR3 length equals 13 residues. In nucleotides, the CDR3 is TGTGCCGCCGGGGGAGGGGAAGACTATGGCTACACCTTC. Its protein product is CAAGGGEDYGYTF.

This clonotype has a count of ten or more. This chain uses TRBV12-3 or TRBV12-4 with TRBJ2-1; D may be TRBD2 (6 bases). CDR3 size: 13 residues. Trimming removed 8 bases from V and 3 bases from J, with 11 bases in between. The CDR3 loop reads CASGGTRYNEQFF. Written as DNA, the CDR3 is TGTGCCAGCGGCGGGACTCGCTACAATGAGCAGTTCTTC.

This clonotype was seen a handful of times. CDR3 nucleotides: TGTGCCAGCAGTGATACAGGGTACCGGGCGGGAGGGCGGCCAGATACGCAGTATTTT. Residues: CASSDTGYRAGGRPDTQYF. The V call is TRBV6-2 or TRBV6-3, the J call TRBJ2-3, with 9 nucleotides matching TRBD2. The length of the CDR3 is 19 residues. Trimming removed 5 bases from V and 4 bases from J; junction bases left unmatched: 19. Per the germline V gene, CDR1 is MNHEY and CDR2 is SVGEGT.

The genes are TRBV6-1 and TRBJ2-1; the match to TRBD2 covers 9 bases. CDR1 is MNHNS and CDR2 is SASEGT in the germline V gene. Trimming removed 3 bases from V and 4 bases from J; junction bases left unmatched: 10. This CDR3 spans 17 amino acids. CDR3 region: CASSDRAGAGGYNEQFF. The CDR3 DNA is TGTGCCAGCAGTGACAGAGCGGGAGCGGGGGGATACAATGAGCAGTTCTTC.

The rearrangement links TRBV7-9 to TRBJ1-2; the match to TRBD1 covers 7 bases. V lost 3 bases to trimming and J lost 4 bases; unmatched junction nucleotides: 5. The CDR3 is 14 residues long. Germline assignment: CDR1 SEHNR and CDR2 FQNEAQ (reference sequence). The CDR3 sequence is CASSFPGTAYGYTF. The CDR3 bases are TGTGCCAGCAGCTTTCCCGGGACAGCCTATGGCTACACCTTC. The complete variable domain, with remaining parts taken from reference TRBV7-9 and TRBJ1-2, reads DTGVSQNPRHKITKRGQNVTFRCDPISEHNRLYWYRQTLGQGPEFLTYFQNEAQLEKSRLLSDRFSAERPKGSFSTLEIQRTEQGDSAMYLCASSFPGTAYGYTFGSGTRLTVV.

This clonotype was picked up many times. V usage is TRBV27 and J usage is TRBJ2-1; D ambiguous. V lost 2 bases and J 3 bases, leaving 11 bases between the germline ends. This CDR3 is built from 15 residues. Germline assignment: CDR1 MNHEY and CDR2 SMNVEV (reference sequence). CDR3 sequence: CASSLAPPVYNEQFF. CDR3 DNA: TGTGCCAGCAGTTTAGCCCCACCAGTCTACAATGAGCAGTTCTTC.

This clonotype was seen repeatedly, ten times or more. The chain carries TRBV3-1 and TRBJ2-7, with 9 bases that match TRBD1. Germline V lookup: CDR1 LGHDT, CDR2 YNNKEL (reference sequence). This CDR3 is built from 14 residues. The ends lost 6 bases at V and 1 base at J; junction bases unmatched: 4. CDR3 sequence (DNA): TGTGCCAGCAGAGGGACAGGGAGGTCCTACGAGCAGTACTTC. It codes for CASRGTGRSYEQYF.

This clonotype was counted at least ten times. The CDR3 loop is CSAEARRDSTEAFF. The CDR3, as DNA: TGCAGTGCTGAAGCGCGCAGGGATAGCACTGAAGCTTTCTTT. This chain uses TRBV20-1 with TRBJ1-1; a possible D gene is TRBD1 (5 bases). Per germline, CDR1 DFQATT and CDR2 SNEGSKA (reference sequence). V lost 5 bases to trimming and J lost 4 bases, with 17 bases between them. The CDR3 totals 14 residues.

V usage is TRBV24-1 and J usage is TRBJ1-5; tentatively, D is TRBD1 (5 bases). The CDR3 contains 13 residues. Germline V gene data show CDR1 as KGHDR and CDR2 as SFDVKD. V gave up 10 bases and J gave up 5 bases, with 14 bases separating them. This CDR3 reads CATGPQGDQPQHF. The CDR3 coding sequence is TGTGCCACAGGCCCCCAGGGCGATCAGCCCCAGCATTTT.

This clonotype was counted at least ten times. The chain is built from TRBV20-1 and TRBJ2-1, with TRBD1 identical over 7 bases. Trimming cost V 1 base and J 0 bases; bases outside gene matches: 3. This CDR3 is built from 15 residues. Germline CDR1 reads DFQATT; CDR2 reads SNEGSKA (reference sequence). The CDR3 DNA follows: TGCAGTGCTAGAGGCAGGGGGAGCTCCTACAATGAGCAGTTCTTC. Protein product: CSARGRGSSYNEQFF.

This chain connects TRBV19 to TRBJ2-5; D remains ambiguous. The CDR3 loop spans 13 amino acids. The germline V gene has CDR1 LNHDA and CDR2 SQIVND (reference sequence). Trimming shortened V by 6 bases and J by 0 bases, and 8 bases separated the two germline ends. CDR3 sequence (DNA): TGTGCCAGTAGGAAGACCAACCAAGAGACCCAGTACTTC. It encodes CASRKTNQETQYF.